The 18 T cell receptor beta chains in this list originate from one sample, sequenced in a study of CD8+ T cells in alopecia areata. RNA extraction and reverse transcription yielded cDNA as sequencing template. TCRdb's copy holds only in-frame clones and misses some; the assay was immunoSEQ multiplex PCR. The data contain approximately 220,000 clones, more than 30% of them singletons. Treatment meaning: oral pan-JAK inhibitor, 5-10 mg twice daily. The material was CD4+ T cells sorted from blood, obtained at approximately week 31, from a patient treated with tofacitinib. The source of these receptors is a human donor with alopecia areata.

This rearrangement joins TRBV7-9 to TRBJ1-2; D gene ambiguous. V was trimmed by 1 base and J by 6 bases, leaving 12 bases between them. CDR3 length equals 14 residues. Germline V CDR1 and CDR2: SEHNR, FQNEAQ (reference sequence). The CDR3 sequence: CASSLGREGNGYTF. For the CDR3, the DNA is TGTGCCAGCAGCTTAGGGAGGGAAGGGAATGGCTACACCTTC.

This clone was seen more than once but under ten times. This sequence joins TRBV4-1 and TRBJ2-1, with D uncertain. This CDR3 has 12 residues. Germline V gene sequence: CDR1 MGHRA, CDR2 YSYEKL. Trimming cost V 8 bases and J 5 bases, with 10 bases left between them. The chain's CDR3 is CASWARNNEQFF. CDR3 in DNA: TGCGCCAGCTGGGCTCGAAACAATGAGCAGTTCTTC.

This clone turned up a few times. This chain uses TRBV5-1 with TRBJ1-1; possibly TRBD1 for D (6 bases). The germline gives CDR1 SGHRS, CDR2 YFSETQ. The V gene lost 3 bases and the J gene lost 0 bases, with 12 bases spanning the gap. The CDR3 consists of 15 residues. The CDR3: CASSSRTAMNTEAFF. Written as DNA, the CDR3 is TGCGCCAGCAGCTCGAGGACAGCTATGAACACTGAAGCTTTCTTT.

V is TRBV6-5 and J is TRBJ2-1; 11 positions match TRBD2. This CDR3 is 16 amino acids long. The germline V gene has CDR1 MNHEY and CDR2 SVGAGI. The V segment lost 0 bases and the J segment 9 bases; nucleotides outside the gene matches: 7. The CDR3 sequence: CASSYSSTSGTGEQFF. Here the CDR3 DNA reads TGTGCCAGCAGTTACTCGTCGACTAGCGGGACCGGTGAGCAGTTCTTC.

The chain uses TRBV5-1 and TRBJ1-6; D perhaps matches TRBD1 (5 bases). Trimming took 1 base from V and 5 from J, leaving 10 bases between them. The CDR3 covers 15 residues. Germline V gives CDR1 SGHRS, CDR2 YFSETQ. The CDR3 sequence: CASSLNGQHNSPLHF. In nucleotides, the CDR3 is TGCGCCAGCAGCTTGAACGGACAACATAATTCACCCCTCCACTTT.

The V gene is TRBV2, the J gene TRBJ1-2; D is perhaps TRBD1 (6 bases). This CDR3 has 14 amino acids. Trimming took off 6 bases at V and 7 bases at J, with 18 bases between the two ends. Germline assignment: CDR1 SNHLY and CDR2 FYNNEI. The CDR3 spells CASRTAGTQLGYTF. CDR3 coding DNA: TGTGCCAGCAGGACCGCCGGGACACAACTTGGCTACACCTTC.

J is TRBJ1-1 and V is TRBV18; no clear D. V lost 5 bases and J lost 7, with 14 bases in between. Germline assignment: CDR1 KGHSH and CDR2 LQKENI. The CDR3 contains 13 residues. The CDR3 reads CASSVLPFGEAFF. The CDR3 DNA reads TGTGCCAGCTCAGTGCTTCCATTCGGTGAAGCTTTCTTT.

V gene TRBV7-3 combines with J gene TRBJ2-5; D is possibly TRBD2 (6 bases). CDR3 length: 12 amino acids. V shed 5 bases and J shed 5 bases, with 9 bases lying between them. Germline loops: CDR1 SGHTA, CDR2 FQGTGA. The CDR3 nucleotides are TGTGCCAGCAGCCCTAGCGTGGAGACCCAGTACTTC. Translating it yields CASSPSVETQYF.

This chain connects TRBV25-1 to TRBJ2-1; 11 nucleotides match TRBD2. V was clipped by 2 bases and J by 7 bases; unmatched bases: 7. This CDR3 has 16 residues. The germline V gene has CDR1 MGHDK and CDR2 SYGVNS. CDR3 sequence: CASSEAHSGRGNEQFF. The CDR3 DNA follows: TGTGCCAGCAGTGAAGCCCATAGCGGGAGGGGGAATGAGCAGTTCTTC.

Ten or more counts support this clone. The chain has TRBV25-1 and TRBJ2-5; D remains ambiguous. V was shortened by 5 bases and J by 4 bases, with 11 bases between the two germline ends. This CDR3 is 13 amino acids long. Germline V gene sequence: CDR1 MGHDK, CDR2 SYGVNS. CDR3 in amino acids: CASSFRNLETQYF. As DNA, the CDR3 is TGTGCCAGCAGTTTCCGGAACCTAGAGACCCAGTACTTC.

V and J are TRBV7-9 and TRBJ1-2; a possible D gene is TRBD1 (5 bases). The CDR3 is 15 residues long. Between the trimmed V and J ends, which lost 2 bases and 0 bases, there was a span of 10 bases. Germline CDR1 and CDR2: SEHNR and FQNEAQ (reference sequence). The CDR3 DNA reads as TGTGCCAGCAGCTTATCAGGGACTGCTAACTATGGCTACACCTTC. Its translation is CASSLSGTANYGYTF.

The rearrangement joins TRBV5-4 to TRBJ1-5; D remains ambiguous. V was trimmed by 4 bases and J by 6 bases, leaving 8 bases between them. From germline, CDR1 is SGHNT and CDR2 YYREEE (reference sequence). The CDR3 sequence is 12 residues long. The CDR3 DNA is TGTGCCAGCAGCGCCTGGGGTCAGCCCCAGCATTTT. This codes for CASSAWGQPQHF.

The sample holds a few counts of this clone. This chain joins TRBV18 and TRBJ2-1, with TRBD2 as a possible D gene (5 bases). V was shortened by 0 bases and J by 5 bases, with 11 bases between the two germline ends. Germline-derived CDR1 and CDR2 are KGHSH and LQKENI. The CDR3 length is 15 residues. For the CDR3, the DNA is TGTGCCAGCTCACCACCGGGTACTAGACACAATGAGCAGTTCTTC. It specifies CASSPPGTRHNEQFF.

The CDR3 spells CASISRQGDYGYTF. The CDR3 nucleotides read TGTGCCAGTATCTCCAGACAGGGGGACTATGGCTACACCTTC. V and J are TRBV19 and TRBJ1-2; 9 bases agree with TRBD1. The germline V gene has CDR1 LNHDA and CDR2 SQIVND (reference sequence). V dropped 7 bases and J dropped 3; count of bases not matched to a gene: 6. CDR3 length equals 14 residues. The full variable domain, with the rest looked up from reference TRBV19 and TRBJ1-2, is DGGITQSPKYLFRKEGQNVTLSCEQNLNHDAMYWYRQDPGQGLRLIYYSQIVNDFQKGDIAEGYSVSREKKESFPLTVTSAQKNPTAFYLCASISRQGDYGYTFGSGTRLTVV.

The chain is built from TRBV5-1 and TRBJ2-2; 10 nucleotides line up with TRBD1. The CDR3 runs to 17 residues. From germline, CDR1 is SGHRS and CDR2 YFSETQ. J was trimmed by 6 bases and V by 0 bases; bases with no gene match: 8. This chain's CDR3 is CASSLGPRDRGSGELFF. The CDR3, as DNA: TGCGCCAGCAGCTTGGGACCACGGGACAGGGGTTCCGGGGAGCTGTTTTTT.

This clone was counted between two and nine times. The chain joins TRBV27 to TRBJ1-1; 11 positions agree with TRBD1. Losses at the gene ends were 6 bases for V and 3 bases for J; bases not matched to a gene: 6. The CDR3 covers 15 residues. CDR1 is MNHEY and CDR2 is SMNVEV in the germline V gene (reference sequence). This CDR3 is CASRTLGQGDTEAFF. In nucleotides, the CDR3 is TGTGCCAGCAGAACCTTGGGACAGGGGGACACTGAAGCTTTCTTT.

The rearrangement joins TRBV27 to TRBJ1-2, with D perhaps matching TRBD1 (5 bases). CDR1 and CDR2 (germline): MNHEY, SMNVEV (reference sequence). The CDR3 extends over 13 amino acids. V was clipped by 2 bases and J by 6 bases, with 10 bases between them. For the CDR3, the DNA is TGTGCCAGCAGTTTAAGACAGCAGAATGGCTACACCTTC. It encodes CASSLRQQNGYTF.

The J gene is TRBJ1-2, the V gene TRBV5-4; 8 bases map to TRBD1. Germline trimming cut 1 base from V and 8 bases from J; bases unmatched to any gene: 4. The CDR3 contains 13 residues. CDR1 and CDR2 from the germline V gene are SGHNT and YYREEE (reference sequence). Written as DNA, the CDR3 is TGTGCCAGCAGCTTGCAGGGGGCGGGAGGCTACACCTTC. It encodes CASSLQGAGGYTF.